Detailed here is one TCR beta chain. These data come from a study of blood T cell repertoires in COVID-19. Study-level information: Material from acute and convalescent COVID-19 was sourced from the United States, Italy and Spain. Sources were T cells, B-cell-depleted T cells, or PBMCs; the material itself was cDNA or gDNA.

Authors' analysis steps: Estimated nucleated cell counts came from reference gene primer amplification. Method: immunoSEQ multiplex PCR; TCRdb's copy keeps in-frame clones and lacks some. That table gives V, J and clone size, and the DNA gave D and trimming. Of approximately 85,000 clones in the sample, roughly 87% were seen once. The receptor was isolated from a woman in her forties or fifties with active or convalescent COVID-19. Input material: peripheral blood.

The CDR3 reads CASSLTTGLIYEQYF. CDR3 in DNA: TGTGCCAGCAGCCTGACAACGGGACTAATTTACGAGCAGTACTTC. J is TRBJ2-7 and V is TRBV7-9, with TRBD2 matching over 7 bases. CDR1 and CDR2 from the germline V gene are SEHNR and FQNEAQ (reference sequence). This CDR3 contains 15 residues. Losses at the gene ends were 5 bases for V and 4 bases for J; bases not matched to a gene: 11.